These T cell receptor beta chains were read from a single sample in a study of neurological immune-mediated disorders. A single record per CDR3 protein comes from TCRdb applying MiXCR to the 5' RACE reads. This repertoire shows more than 75,000 distinct CDR3 sequences, about a tenth found once; its top ten account for 1.8%. Sequenced material: PBMCs. The receptor set was obtained from a man in his forties or fifties in good health. CDR3s include the opening cysteine and the closing phenylalanine or tryptophan. The order of the fields is D gene, clone size, J gene, V gene, CDR3 DNA, CDR3 protein. D genes are given only for firm matches. Clone size, where shown, is once, few, many, or a class for clones that have expanded.

-,many,TRBJ2-1,TRBV20-1,TGCAGGCCGGGGCCTGATTACGTGACGCAGTTCTTC,CRPGPDYVTQFF
TRBD2,-,TRBJ2-3,TRBV2,TGTGCCAGTGCGCTAGCGGGACGCACAGATACGCAGTATTTT,CASALAGRTDTQYF
-,-,TRBJ2-5,TRBV28,TGTGCCAGCAGTCCCAACACGTTCCTCAGTGGAGATATCGGGACCCAGTACTTC,CASSPNTFLSGDIGTQYF
-,once,TRBJ2-1,TRBV5-1,TGCGCCAGCAGATCAGGGGATGAGCAGTTCTTC,CASRSGDEQFF
-,-,TRBJ1-5,TRBV18,TGTGCCAGCTCACTCCACGTCCTGTCCGATCAGCCCCAGCATTTT,CASSLHVLSDQPQHF
TRBD2,many,TRBJ2-1,TRBV20-1,TGCAGTGCTAGAGTAGCGGGGCGATACAATGAGCAGTTCTTC,CSARVAGRYNEQFF
-,many,TRBJ2-1,TRBV29-1,TGCAGCGTTGCTGGGACCCTATACAATGAGCAGTTCTTC,CSVAGTLYNEQFF
-,many,TRBJ2-2,TRBV7-2,TGTGCCAGCAGCTCCTCTGGGCGGTGGAACACCGGGGAGCTGTTTTTT,CASSSSGRWNTGELFF
TRBD1,many,TRBJ1-6,TRBV6-1,TGTGCCAGCAGCGACAGGACAGGGGGATATAATTCACCCCTCCACTTT,CASSDRTGGYNSPLHF
TRBD1,many,TRBJ2-7,TRBV15,TGTGCCACCAGCAGAGATCGGGGCAGGGGGCCTGAGGTAACCTACGAGCAGTACTTC,CATSRDRGRGPEVTYEQYF
-,many,TRBJ2-3,TRBV20-1,TGCAGTGCTGGGGGGACGGCGGATACGCAGTATTTT,CSAGGTADTQYF
TRBD1,many,TRBJ2-3,TRBV5-1,TGCGCCAGCAGCGAGGACAGGGGTTACGATACGCAGTATTTT,CASSEDRGYDTQYF